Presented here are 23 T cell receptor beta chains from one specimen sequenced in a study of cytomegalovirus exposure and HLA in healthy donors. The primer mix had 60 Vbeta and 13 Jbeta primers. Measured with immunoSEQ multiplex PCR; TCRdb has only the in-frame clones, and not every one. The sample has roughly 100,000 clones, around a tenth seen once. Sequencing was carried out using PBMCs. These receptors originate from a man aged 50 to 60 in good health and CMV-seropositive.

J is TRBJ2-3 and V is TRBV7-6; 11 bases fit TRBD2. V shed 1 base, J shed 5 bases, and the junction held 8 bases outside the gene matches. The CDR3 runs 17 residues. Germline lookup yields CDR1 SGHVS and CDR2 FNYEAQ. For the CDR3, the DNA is TGTGCCAGCAGCTTAGTCGCTAGCGGGAGGTTGGGAGATACGCAGTATTTT. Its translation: CASSLVASGRLGDTQYF.

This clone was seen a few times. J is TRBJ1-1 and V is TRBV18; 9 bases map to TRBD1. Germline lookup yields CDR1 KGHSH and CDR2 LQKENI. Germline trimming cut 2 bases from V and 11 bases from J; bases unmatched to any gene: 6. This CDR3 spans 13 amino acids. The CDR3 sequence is CASSPGDRVGAFF. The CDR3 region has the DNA TGTGCCAGCTCACCAGGGGACAGGGTAGGGGCTTTCTTT.

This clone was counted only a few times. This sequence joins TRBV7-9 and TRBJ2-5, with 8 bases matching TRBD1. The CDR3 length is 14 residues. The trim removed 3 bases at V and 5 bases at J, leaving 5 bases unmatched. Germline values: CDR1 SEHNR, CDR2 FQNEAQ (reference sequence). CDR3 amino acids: CASSFQGAWETQYF. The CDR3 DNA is TGTGCCAGCAGCTTTCAGGGGGCTTGGGAGACCCAGTACTTC.

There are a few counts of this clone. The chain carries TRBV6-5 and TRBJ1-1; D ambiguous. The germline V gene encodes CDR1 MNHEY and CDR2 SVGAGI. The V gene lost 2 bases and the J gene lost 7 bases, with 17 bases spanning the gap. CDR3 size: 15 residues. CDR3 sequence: CASSYLGPGNFEAFF. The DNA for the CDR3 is TGTGCCAGCAGTTACCTGGGCCCGGGGAACTTTGAAGCTTTCTTT.

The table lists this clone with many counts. Here the CDR3 reads CASSQDQDRGLYGYTF. CDR3 sequence (DNA): TGCGCCAGCAGCCAAGATCAGGACAGGGGGCTCTATGGCTACACCTTC. This chain joins TRBV4-3 and TRBJ1-2; TRBD1 matches 11 bases. With V trimmed by 0 bases and J by 4 bases, 4 bases remained unmatched. This CDR3 is built from 16 residues. Germline assignment: CDR1 LGHNA and CDR2 YSLEER.

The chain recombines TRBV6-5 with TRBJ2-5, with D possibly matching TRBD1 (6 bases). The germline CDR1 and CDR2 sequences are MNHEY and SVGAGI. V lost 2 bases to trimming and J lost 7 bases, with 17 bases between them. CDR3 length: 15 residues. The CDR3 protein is CASSYPGQRSGTQYF. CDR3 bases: TGTGCCAGCAGTTACCCGGGACAAAGGTCTGGGACCCAGTACTTC.

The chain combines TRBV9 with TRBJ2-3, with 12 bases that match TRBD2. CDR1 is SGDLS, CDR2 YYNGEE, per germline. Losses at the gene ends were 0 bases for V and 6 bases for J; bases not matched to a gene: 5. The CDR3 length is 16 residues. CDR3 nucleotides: TGTGCCAGCAGCGTAGGGCCTAGCGGGAGGGTGGATACGCAGTATTTT. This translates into CASSVGPSGRVDTQYF.

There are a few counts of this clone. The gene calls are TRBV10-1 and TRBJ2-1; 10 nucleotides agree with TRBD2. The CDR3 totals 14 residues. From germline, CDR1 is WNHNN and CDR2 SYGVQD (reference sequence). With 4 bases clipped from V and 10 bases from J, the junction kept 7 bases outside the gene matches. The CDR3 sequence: CASSASSGSSEQFF. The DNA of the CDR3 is TGCGCCAGCAGTGCGTCTAGCGGGAGTAGCGAGCAGTTCTTC.

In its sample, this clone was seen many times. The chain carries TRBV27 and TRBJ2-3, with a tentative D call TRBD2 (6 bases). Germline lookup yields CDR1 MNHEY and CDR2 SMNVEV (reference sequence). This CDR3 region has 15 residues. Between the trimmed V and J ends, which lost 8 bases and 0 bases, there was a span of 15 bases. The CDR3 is CASRIAETSTDTQYF. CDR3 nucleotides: TGTGCCAGCCGAATAGCGGAAACAAGCACAGATACGCAGTATTTT.

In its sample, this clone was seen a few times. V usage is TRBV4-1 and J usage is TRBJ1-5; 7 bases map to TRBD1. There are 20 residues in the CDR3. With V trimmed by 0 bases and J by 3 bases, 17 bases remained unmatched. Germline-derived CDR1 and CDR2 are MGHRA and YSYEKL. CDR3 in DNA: TGCGCCAGCAGCCAAGAAGGCGCAGGGGGTTATCGGCTAAACAATCAGCCCCAGCATTTT. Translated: CASSQEGAGGYRLNNQPQHF.

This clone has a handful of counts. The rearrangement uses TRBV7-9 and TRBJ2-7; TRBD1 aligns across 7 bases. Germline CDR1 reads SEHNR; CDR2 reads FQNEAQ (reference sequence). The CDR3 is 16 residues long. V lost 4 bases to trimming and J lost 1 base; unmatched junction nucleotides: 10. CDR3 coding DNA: TGTGCCAGCAGCTCACTGCTGACAGGGCGATCCTACGAGCAGTACTTC. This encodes CASSSLLTGRSYEQYF.

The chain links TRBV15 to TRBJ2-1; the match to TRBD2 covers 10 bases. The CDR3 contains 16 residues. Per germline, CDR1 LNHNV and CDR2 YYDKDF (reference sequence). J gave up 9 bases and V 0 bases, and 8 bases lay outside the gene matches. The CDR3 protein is CATSRDLPSGSLEQFF. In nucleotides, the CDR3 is TGTGCCACCAGCAGAGATCTCCCTAGCGGGAGTCTTGAGCAGTTCTTC.

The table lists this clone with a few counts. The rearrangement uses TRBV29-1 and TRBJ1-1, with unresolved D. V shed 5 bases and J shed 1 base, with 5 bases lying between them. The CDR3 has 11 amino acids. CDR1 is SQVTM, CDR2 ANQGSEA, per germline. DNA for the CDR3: TGCAGCGTTAAGAGGAACACTGAAGCTTTCTTT. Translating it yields CSVKRNTEAFF.

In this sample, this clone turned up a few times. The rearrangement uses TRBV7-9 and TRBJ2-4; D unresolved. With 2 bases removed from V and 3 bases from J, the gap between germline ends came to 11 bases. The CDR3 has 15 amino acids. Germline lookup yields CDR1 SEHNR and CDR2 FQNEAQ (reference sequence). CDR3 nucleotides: TGTGCCAGCAGCTTACAAACCGTGAGCAAAAACATTCAGTACTTC. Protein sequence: CASSLQTVSKNIQYF.

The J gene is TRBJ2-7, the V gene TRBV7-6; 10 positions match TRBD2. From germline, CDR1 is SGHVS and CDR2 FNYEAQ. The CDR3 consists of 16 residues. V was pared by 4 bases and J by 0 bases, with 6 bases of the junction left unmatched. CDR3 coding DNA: TGTGCCAGCAGCTCCGACCTAGCGGGAGACTCCTACGAGCAGTACTTC. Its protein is CASSSDLAGDSYEQYF.

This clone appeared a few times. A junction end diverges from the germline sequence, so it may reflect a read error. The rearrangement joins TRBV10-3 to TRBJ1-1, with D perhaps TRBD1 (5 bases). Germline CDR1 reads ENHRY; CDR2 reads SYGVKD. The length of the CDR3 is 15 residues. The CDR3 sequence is CAISDPDRLNTEASF. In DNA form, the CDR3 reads TGTGCCATCAGTGACCCAGACAGACTGAACACTGAAGCTTCCTTT.

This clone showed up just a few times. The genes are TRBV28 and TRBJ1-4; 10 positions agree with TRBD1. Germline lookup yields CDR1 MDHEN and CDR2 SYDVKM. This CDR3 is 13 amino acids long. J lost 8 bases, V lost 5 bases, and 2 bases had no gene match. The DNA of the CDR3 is TGTGCCAGCAGTCGGGACAGGGGCGAAAAACTGTTTTTT. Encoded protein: CASSRDRGEKLFF.

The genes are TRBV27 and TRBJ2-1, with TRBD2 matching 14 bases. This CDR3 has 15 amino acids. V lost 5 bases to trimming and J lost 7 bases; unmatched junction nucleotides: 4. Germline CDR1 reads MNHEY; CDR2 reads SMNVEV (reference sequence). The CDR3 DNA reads TGTGCCAGCAGTCGGGGACTAGCGGGGGTGAATGAGCAGTTCTTC. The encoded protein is CASSRGLAGVNEQFF.

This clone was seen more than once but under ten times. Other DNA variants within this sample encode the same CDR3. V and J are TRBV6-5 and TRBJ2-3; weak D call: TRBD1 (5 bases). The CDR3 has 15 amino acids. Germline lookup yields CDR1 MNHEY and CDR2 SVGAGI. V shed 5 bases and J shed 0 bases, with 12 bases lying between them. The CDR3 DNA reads TGTGCCAGCAGTCGACAGTCGACTAGCACAGATACGCAGTATTTT. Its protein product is CASSRQSTSTDTQYF.

The CDR3: CASSLVFREMNTEAFF. The CDR3 region has the DNA TGTGCCAGCAGTTTAGTCTTCAGGGAAATGAACACTGAAGCTTTCTTT. V is TRBV28 and J is TRBJ1-1; D might be TRBD1 (5 bases). There are 16 residues in the CDR3. The ends were cut back, 2 bases at V and 0 bases at J, with 13 bases in the middle. CDR1 and CDR2 from the germline V gene are MDHEN and SYDVKM.

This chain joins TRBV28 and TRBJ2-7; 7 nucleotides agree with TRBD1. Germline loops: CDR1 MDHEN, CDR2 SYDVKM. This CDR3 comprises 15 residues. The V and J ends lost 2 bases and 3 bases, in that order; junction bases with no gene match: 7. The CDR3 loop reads CASSLGLGQIYEQYF. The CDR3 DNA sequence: TGTGCCAGCAGTTTAGGATTGGGACAGATCTACGAGCAGTACTTC.

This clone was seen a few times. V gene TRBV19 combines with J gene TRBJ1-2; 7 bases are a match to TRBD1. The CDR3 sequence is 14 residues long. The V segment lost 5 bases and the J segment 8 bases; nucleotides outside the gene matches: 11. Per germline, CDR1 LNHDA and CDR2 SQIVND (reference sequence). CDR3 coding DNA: TGTGCCAGTAGTTCGCAGGGGGTTATTGAAGGCTACACCTTC. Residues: CASSSQGVIEGYTF.

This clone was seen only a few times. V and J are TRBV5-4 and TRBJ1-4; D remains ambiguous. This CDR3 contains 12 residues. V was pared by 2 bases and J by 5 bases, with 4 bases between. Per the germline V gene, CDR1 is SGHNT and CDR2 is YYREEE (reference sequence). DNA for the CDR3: TGTGCCAGCAGCTTCCCAAATGAAAAACTGTTTTTT. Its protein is CASSFPNEKLFF.